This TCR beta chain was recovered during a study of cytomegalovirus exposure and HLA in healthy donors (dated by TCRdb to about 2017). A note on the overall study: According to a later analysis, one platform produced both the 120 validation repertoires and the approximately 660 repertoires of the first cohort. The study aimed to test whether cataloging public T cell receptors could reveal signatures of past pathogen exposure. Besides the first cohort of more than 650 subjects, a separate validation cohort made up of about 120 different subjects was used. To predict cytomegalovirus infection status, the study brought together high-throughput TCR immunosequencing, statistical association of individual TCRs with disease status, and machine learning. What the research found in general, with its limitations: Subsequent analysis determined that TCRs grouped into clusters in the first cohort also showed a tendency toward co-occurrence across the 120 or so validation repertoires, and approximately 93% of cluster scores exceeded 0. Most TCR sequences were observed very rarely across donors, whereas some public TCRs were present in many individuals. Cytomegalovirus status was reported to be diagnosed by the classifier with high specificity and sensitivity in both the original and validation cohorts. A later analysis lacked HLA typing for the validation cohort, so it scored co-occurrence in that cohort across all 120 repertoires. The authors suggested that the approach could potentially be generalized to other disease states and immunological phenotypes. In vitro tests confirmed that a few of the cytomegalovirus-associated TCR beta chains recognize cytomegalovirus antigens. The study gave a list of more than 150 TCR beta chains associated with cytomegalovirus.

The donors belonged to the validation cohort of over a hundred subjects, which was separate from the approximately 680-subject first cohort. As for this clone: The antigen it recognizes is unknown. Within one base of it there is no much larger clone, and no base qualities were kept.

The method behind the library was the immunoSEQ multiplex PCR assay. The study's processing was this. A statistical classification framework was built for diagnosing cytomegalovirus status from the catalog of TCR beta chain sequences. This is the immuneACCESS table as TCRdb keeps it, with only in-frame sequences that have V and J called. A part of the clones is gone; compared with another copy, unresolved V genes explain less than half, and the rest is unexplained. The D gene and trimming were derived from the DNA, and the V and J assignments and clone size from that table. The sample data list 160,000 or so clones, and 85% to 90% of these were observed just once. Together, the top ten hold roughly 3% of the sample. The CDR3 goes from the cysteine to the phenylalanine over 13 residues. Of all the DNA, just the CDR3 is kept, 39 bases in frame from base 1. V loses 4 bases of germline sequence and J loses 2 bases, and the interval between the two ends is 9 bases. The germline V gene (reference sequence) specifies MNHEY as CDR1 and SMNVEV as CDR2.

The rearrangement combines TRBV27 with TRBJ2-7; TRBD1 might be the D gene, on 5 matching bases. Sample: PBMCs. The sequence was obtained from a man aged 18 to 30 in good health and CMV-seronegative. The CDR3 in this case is CASSSKGTYEQYF. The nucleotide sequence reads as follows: TGTGCCAGCAGTTCGAAGGGGACCTACGAGCAGTACTTC.